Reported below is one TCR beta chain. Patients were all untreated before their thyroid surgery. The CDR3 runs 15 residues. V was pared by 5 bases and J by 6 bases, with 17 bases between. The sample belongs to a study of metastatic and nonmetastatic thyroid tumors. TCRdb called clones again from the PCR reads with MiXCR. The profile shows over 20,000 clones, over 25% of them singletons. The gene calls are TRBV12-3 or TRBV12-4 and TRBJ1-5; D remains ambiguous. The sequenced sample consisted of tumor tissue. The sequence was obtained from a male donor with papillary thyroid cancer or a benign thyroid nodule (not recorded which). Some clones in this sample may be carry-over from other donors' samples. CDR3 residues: CASSPHSRVGQPQHF. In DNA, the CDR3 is TGTGCCAGCAGTCCCCACAGTAGAGTCGGTCAGCCCCAGCATTTT.